This T cell receptor beta chain was sequenced in a study of blood T cell repertoires in COVID-19. Original processing methods: By means of reference gene primer amplification, nucleated cell counts were estimated. Repertoires were generated with immunoSEQ multiplex PCR, while TCRdb's copy carries only in-frame clones and drops some. That table gives V, J and clone size, and the DNA gave D and trimming. The repertoire holds 80,000 to 90,000 clones, with roughly 86% as singletons. Germline CDR1 MNHNS, CDR2 SASEGT. There are 17 residues in the CDR3. Trimming stripped 4 bases from V and 8 bases from J, with 24 bases between.

The chain joins TRBV6-1 to TRBJ2-1; perhaps TRBD2 as D (7 bases). This sequence was found in a woman aged 80 or older with acute or convalescent COVID-19. The sequenced material came from peripheral blood. The CDR3 here is CASSVWGGGLQGDEQFF. The CDR3 DNA sequence: TGTGCCAGCAGTGTTTGGGGAGGGGGACTTCAGGGCGATGAGCAGTTCTTC.